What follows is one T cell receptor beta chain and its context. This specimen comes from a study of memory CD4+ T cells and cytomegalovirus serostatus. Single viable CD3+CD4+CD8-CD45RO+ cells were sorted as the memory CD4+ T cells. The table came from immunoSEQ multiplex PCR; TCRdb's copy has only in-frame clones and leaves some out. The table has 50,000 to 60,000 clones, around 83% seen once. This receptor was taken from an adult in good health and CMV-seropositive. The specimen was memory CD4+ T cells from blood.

CDR3 nucleotides: TGTGCCAGTAGTACACCTAGCGGGAGGAACACCGGGGAGCTGTTTTTT. It encodes CASSTPSGRNTGELFF. The J gene is TRBJ2-2, the V gene TRBV19, with 10 bases that match TRBD2. From germline, CDR1 is LNHDA and CDR2 SQIVND (reference sequence). This CDR3 region has 16 residues. V was clipped by 4 bases and J by 1 base; unmatched bases: 3.